The rows below give T cell receptor beta chains drawn from one sample of a study of radiotherapy plus CTLA-4 blockade in lung cancer. Profiled with immunoSEQ multiplex PCR; TCRdb holds only in-frame clones, not every one. The sample gives about 95,000 clones, roughly 85% of which show up once; more than 0.75% is in the top ten. This sample comprised peripheral blood, obtained from a patient treated with radiotherapy plus ipilimumab. The source is a human donor with non-small cell lung cancer who had stable disease on radiotherapy plus ipilimumab. The CDR3 runs from the conserved cysteine through the conserved F or W. D genes are given only for firm matches. Clone size is stated in some rows and not others, as once, few, many or a class when expanded.

J	D	size	V	DNA	CDR3
TRBJ2-7	-	few	TRBV10-1	TGCGCCAGCAGTGAGTCGGGACTTAGCGAGCAGTACTTC	CASSESGLSEQYF
TRBJ1-3	-	-	TRBV10-1	TGCGCCAGCAGTGTGATAGGGAACACCATATATTTT	CASSVIGNTIYF
TRBJ1-6	-	-	TRBV6-1	TGTGCCAGCAGCGACCGGGGGGAACCCCTCCACTTT	CASSDRGEPLHF
TRBJ2-7	-	few	TRBV12-5	TGTGCTAGTGGAAACGGCGCCTACGAGCAGTACTTC	CASGNGAYEQYF
TRBJ1-5	TRBD1	-	TRBV19	TGTGCCTCCAAACCGTCGGACAGGGGGAGAGATCAGCCCCAGCATTTT	CASKPSDRGRDQPQHF
TRBJ1-3	-	-	TRBV2	TGTGCCAGCAAGCGGCAGGGGATCTCTGGAAACACCATATATTTT	CASKRQGISGNTIYF
TRBJ1-5	-	-	TRBV5-8	TGTGCCAGCATACGGGGGGCAAACATCCCTAATCAGCCCCAGCATTTT	CASIRGANIPNQPQHF
TRBJ2-5	-	-	TRBV29-1	TGCAGCGTTGTCGGGGGGCCCTACCAAGAGACCCAGTACTTC	CSVVGGPYQETQYF
TRBJ2-3	-	-	TRBV7-8	TGTGCCAGCAGCCCCCGGGCCCTTGTCAATACGGATACGCAGTATTTT	CASSPRALVNTDTQYF
TRBJ1-2	-	-	TRBV27	TGTGCCAGCGTGACGGGGAATAGTTACACCTTC	CASVTGNSYTF
TRBJ1-6	TRBD1	-	TRBV19	TGTGCCAGTAGATATGACAGGGGGCTTTCACCCCTCCACTTT	CASRYDRGLSPLHF
TRBJ2-1	-	-	TRBV5-1	TGCGCCAGCAGCTTAGGACAGAGCCCCGAGCAGTTCTTC	CASSLGQSPEQFF
TRBJ2-3	TRBD2	-	TRBV6-5	TGTGCCAGCAGTTATGCATTCGGACTAGCAAAAGATACGCAGTATTTT	CASSYAFGLAKDTQYF
TRBJ2-5	-	-	TRBV7-3	TGTGCCAGCAGCTCCTCCGGGTTTGAGACCCAGTACTTC	CASSSSGFETQYF
TRBJ1-3	-	-	TRBV14	TGTGCCAGCAGCCTACTACAGGCTTCTGGAAACACCATATATTTT	CASSLLQASGNTIYF
TRBJ1-1	TRBD1	-	TRBV5-1	TGCGCCAGCAGCGCGACAGGGGGCACTGAAGCTTTCTTT	CASSATGGTEAFF
TRBJ1-1	-	-	TRBV7-8	TGTGCCAGCAGCTTAGCGATGGGCTTTGAAGCTTTCTTT	CASSLAMGFEAFF
TRBJ2-1	-	-	TRBV7-6	TGTGCCAGCAGCTTATCAGGTCTCAATGAGCAGTTCTTC	CASSLSGLNEQFF
TRBJ1-5	-	-	TRBV7-3	TGTGCCAGCGGGAGTACGGGGAACAGCAATCAGCCCCAGCATTTT	CASGSTGNSNQPQHF
TRBJ2-3	-	-	TRBV5-1	TGCGCCAGCAGAAAGGTACGGGAAGATACGCAGTATTTT	CASRKVREDTQYF
TRBJ2-7	-	-	TRBV5-1	TGCGCCAGCAGCCGAATGACAGGCTCCTACGAGCAGTACTTC	CASSRMTGSYEQYF
TRBJ2-1	TRBD2	-	TRBV5-6	TGTGCCAGCAGCTCGGGACTAGCGCTCAATGAGCAGTTCTTC	CASSSGLALNEQFF
TRBJ2-7	-	-	TRBV19	TGTGCCAGTAGTCTTTCCGCCGCGGTAGGAGTCGTCGAGCAGTACTTC	CASSLSAAVGVVEQYF
TRBJ1-5	-	-	TRBV28	TGTGCCAGCAGTTTATGGGCGGGGGGCAATCAGCCCCAGCATTTT	CASSLWAGGNQPQHF
TRBJ1-5	TRBD1	few	TRBV11-2	TGTGCCAGCAGCGCAAACGGGACAGACAATCAGCCCCAGCATTTT	CASSANGTDNQPQHF
TRBJ2-1	-	-	TRBV30	TGTGCCTGGAGGGCTCTCAGGGGGAGGAATGAGCAGTTCTTC	CAWRALRGRNEQFF
TRBJ2-3	-	-	TRBV9	TGTGCCAGCAGCGTGGGGGGAGCCCTCACAGATACGCAGTATTTT	CASSVGGALTDTQYF
TRBJ1-6	-	-	TRBV9	TGTGCCAGCAGCGTCGACCTAAGCTCCTATAATTCACCCCTCCACTTT	CASSVDLSSYNSPLHF
TRBJ1-2	-	once	TRBV7-9	TGTGCCAGCAGCTTAGAACCAGGGGATGGCTACACCTTC	CASSLEPGDGYTF
TRBJ1-1	-	-	TRBV15	TGTGCCACGGGGGGGGCAGCGAACACTGAAGCTTTCTTT	CATGGAANTEAFF
TRBJ1-2	TRBD1	-	TRBV19	TGTGCCAGTAGTACCAGCTTGGGGACAGGGGATGTTGGCTACACCTTC	CASSTSLGTGDVGYTF
TRBJ1-6	TRBD1	-	TRBV5-8	TGTGCCAGCAGCTCGGACAGGGATAGGTCACCCCTCCACTTT	CASSSDRDRSPLHF
TRBJ2-2	-	-	TRBV28	TGTGCCAGCAGCCTGCCCAACACCGGGGAGCTGTTTTTT	CASSLPNTGELFF
TRBJ2-5	-	-	TRBV6-5	TGTGCCAGCAGGATCGGGACTCAAGAGACCCAGTACTTC	CASRIGTQETQYF
TRBJ1-6	-	-	TRBV28	TGTGCCAGCAAGTCCGGGCAGGGGAATTCACCCCTCCACTTT	CASKSGQGNSPLHF
TRBJ2-3	TRBD2	-	TRBV19	TGTGCCAGTAGGGCGGGACTAGCGGGGACAGATACGCAGTATTTT	CASRAGLAGTDTQYF
TRBJ2-7	-	-	TRBV27	TGTGCCAGCAGTTTAGGCCACGAGCAGTACTTC	CASSLGHEQYF
TRBJ2-5	TRBD2	-	TRBV18	TGTGCCAGCTCACCACTAGGAGGGACTAGCGGGAGCCAAGAGACCCAGTACTTC	CASSPLGGTSGSQETQYF
TRBJ1-5	-	-	TRBV18	TGTGCCAGCTCACCACCGTGGGCCCGCGGGGGTTGGAACAATCAGCCCCAGCATTTT	CASSPPWARGGWNNQPQHF
TRBJ2-7	-	-	TRBV7-6	TGTGCCAGCAGCACCAGCGGGACACCGTACGAGCAGTACTTC	CASSTSGTPYEQYF
TRBJ2-7	TRBD2	-	TRBV7-9	TGTGCCAGCAGCCCGGGACTAGCGGGCATCTACGAGCAGTACTTC	CASSPGLAGIYEQYF
TRBJ1-1	TRBD1	-	TRBV5-1	TGCGCCAGCAGCCCGGGACAGGAAGATATTGAAGCTTTCTTT	CASSPGQEDIEAFF
TRBJ2-1	TRBD2	once	TRBV7-9	TGTGCCAGCTCTCCGGGGCCCGGGACTAGCGGGAGGGGTAATGAGCAGTTCTTC	CASSPGPGTSGRGNEQFF
TRBJ1-2	TRBD1	-	TRBV28	TGTGCCAGCAGTCCCGGACAGGGCTATGGCTACACCTTC	CASSPGQGYGYTF